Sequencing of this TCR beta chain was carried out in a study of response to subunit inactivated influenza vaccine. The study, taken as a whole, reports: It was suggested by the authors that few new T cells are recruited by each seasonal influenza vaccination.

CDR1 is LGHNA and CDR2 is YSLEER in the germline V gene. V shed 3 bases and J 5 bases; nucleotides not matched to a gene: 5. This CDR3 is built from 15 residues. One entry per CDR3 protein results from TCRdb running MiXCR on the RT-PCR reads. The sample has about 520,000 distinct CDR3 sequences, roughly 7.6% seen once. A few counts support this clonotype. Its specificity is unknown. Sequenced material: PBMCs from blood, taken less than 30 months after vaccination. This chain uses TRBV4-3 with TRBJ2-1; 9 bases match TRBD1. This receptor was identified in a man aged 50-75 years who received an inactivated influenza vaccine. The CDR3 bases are TGCGCCAGCAGCCAGAACGGGGACAGGGACAATGAGCAGTTCTTC. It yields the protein CASSQNGDRDNEQFF.